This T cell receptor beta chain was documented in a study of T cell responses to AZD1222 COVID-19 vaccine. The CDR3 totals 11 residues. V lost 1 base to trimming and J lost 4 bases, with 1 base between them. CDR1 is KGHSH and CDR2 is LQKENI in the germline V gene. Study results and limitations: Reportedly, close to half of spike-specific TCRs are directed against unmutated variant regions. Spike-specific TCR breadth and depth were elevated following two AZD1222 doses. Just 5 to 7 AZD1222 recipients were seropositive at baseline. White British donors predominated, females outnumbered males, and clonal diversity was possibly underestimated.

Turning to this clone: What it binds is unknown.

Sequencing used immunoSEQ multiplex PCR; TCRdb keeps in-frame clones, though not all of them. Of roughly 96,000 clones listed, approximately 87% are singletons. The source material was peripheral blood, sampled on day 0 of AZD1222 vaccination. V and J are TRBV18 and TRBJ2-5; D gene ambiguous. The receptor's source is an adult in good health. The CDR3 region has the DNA TGTGCCAGCTCACCACGAGAGACCCAGTACTTC. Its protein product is CASSPRETQYF.